A selection of T cell receptor beta chains follows, all from one sample in a study of blood T cell repertoires in COVID-19. The repertoire was sequenced with immunoSEQ multiplex PCR; TCRdb's copy has only in-frame clones and lacks some. The sample holds approximately 230,000 clones, about 80% seen once. The specimen was PBMCs or T cells enriched from blood (not recorded which). The receptors derive from a man aged 40-49 years who had recovered from COVID-19. Each CDR3 is given with its conserved first and last residue. A D gene is named only where the DNA matches it firmly. Part of the rows lack a size; the others show once, few, many or a class for expanded clones.

v_gene: TRBV4-3; abundance: .; d_gene: .; j_gene: TRBJ1-1; CDR3aa: CASSPASAENTEAFF; CDR3nt: TGCGCCAGCAGCCCCGCCAGTGCGGAAAACACTGAAGCTTTCTTT
v_gene: TRBV19; abundance: .; d_gene: TRBD1; j_gene: TRBJ1-6; CDR3aa: CASSIGTASPLHF; CDR3nt: TGTGCCAGTAGTATTGGGACAGCCTCACCCCTCCACTTT
v_gene: TRBV18; abundance: once; d_gene: TRBD1; j_gene: TRBJ2-6; CDR3aa: CASSSFRDSILSGANVLTF; CDR3nt: TGTGCCAGCTCCTCATTCCGGGACAGCATTTTATCTGGGGCCAACGTCCTGACTTTC
v_gene: TRBV18; abundance: .; d_gene: .; j_gene: TRBJ2-3; CDR3aa: CASSPTGDTQYF; CDR3nt: TGTGCCAGCTCACCAACAGGAGATACGCAGTATTTT
v_gene: TRBV9; abundance: many; d_gene: TRBD2; j_gene: TRBJ2-7; CDR3aa: CASSVDPSGAYEQYF; CDR3nt: TGTGCCAGCAGCGTAGATCCCAGCGGGGCCTACGAGCAGTACTTC
v_gene: TRBV2; abundance: .; d_gene: TRBD2; j_gene: TRBJ2-5; CDR3aa: CASRALAGGPETQYF; CDR3nt: TGTGCCAGCAGGGCGCTAGCGGGAGGGCCAGAGACCCAGTACTTC
v_gene: TRBV6-2/TRBV6-3; abundance: .; d_gene: .; j_gene: TRBJ2-7; CDR3aa: CASSSVVAPSYEQYF; CDR3nt: TGTGCCAGCAGTTCGGTTGTCGCCCCCTCCTACGAGCAGTACTTC
v_gene: TRBV9; abundance: .; d_gene: TRBD1; j_gene: TRBJ1-6; CDR3aa: CASSSGTGANSPLHF; CDR3nt: TGTGCCAGCAGCTCCGGGACAGGGGCTAATTCACCCCTCCACTTT
v_gene: TRBV5-4; abundance: few; d_gene: TRBD2; j_gene: TRBJ2-4; CDR3aa: CASSLGTSGRNIQYF; CDR3nt: TGTGCCAGCAGCTTGGGGACTAGCGGGAGAAACATTCAGTACTTC
v_gene: TRBV25-1; abundance: .; d_gene: .; j_gene: TRBJ2-7; CDR3aa: CASNHRGSYEQYF; CDR3nt: TGTGCCAGCAATCACCGGGGTTCCTACGAGCAGTACTTC
v_gene: TRBV6-1; abundance: once; d_gene: TRBD2; j_gene: TRBJ2-7; CDR3aa: CASSVGLADPNPNEQYF; CDR3nt: TGTGCCAGCAGTGTTGGACTAGCGGACCCAAACCCGAACGAGCAGTACTTC
v_gene: TRBV18; abundance: few; d_gene: .; j_gene: TRBJ1-3; CDR3aa: CASSPPTAGNTIYF; CDR3nt: TGTGCCAGCTCACCACCGACAGCTGGAAACACCATATATTTT
v_gene: TRBV4-1; abundance: .; d_gene: .; j_gene: TRBJ1-2; CDR3aa: CASSQEEGGRGYGYTF; CDR3nt: TGCGCCAGCAGCCAAGAAGAAGGGGGGAGGGGCTATGGCTACACCTTC
v_gene: TRBV29-1; abundance: .; d_gene: .; j_gene: TRBJ2-1; CDR3aa: CSVHLSGRLSYNEQFF; CDR3nt: TGCAGCGTCCATCTTAGCGGTCGTCTCTCCTACAATGAGCAGTTCTTC
v_gene: TRBV7-9; abundance: .; d_gene: .; j_gene: TRBJ2-1; CDR3aa: CASSLSLAGSYNEQFF; CDR3nt: TGTGCCAGCAGCTTAAGTCTAGCCGGCTCCTACAATGAGCAGTTCTTC
v_gene: TRBV7-9; abundance: .; d_gene: TRBD1; j_gene: TRBJ1-2; CDR3aa: CASSFFRDRINYGYTF; CDR3nt: TGTGCCAGCAGCTTTTTCCGGGACAGAATTAACTATGGCTACACCTTC
v_gene: TRBV5-4; abundance: .; d_gene: .; j_gene: TRBJ1-1; CDR3aa: CASSSGSMNTEAFF; CDR3nt: TGTGCCAGCAGCTCGGGGAGTATGAACACTGAAGCTTTCTTT
v_gene: TRBV20-1; abundance: .; d_gene: .; j_gene: TRBJ1-2; CDR3aa: CSVSVNYGYTF; CDR3nt: TGCAGTGTTTCGGTTAACTATGGCTACACCTTC
v_gene: TRBV7-9; abundance: .; d_gene: TRBD2; j_gene: TRBJ2-7; CDR3aa: CASSFFRGAYEQYF; CDR3nt: TGTGCCAGCAGCTTCTTCCGGGGGGCCTACGAGCAGTACTTC
v_gene: TRBV3-1/TRBV3-2; abundance: .; d_gene: .; j_gene: TRBJ1-1; CDR3aa: CASSPVGGNTEAFF; CDR3nt: TGTGCCAGCAGCCCCGTGGGAGGGAACACTGAAGCTTTCTTT
v_gene: TRBV4-1; abundance: .; d_gene: TRBD1; j_gene: TRBJ1-1; CDR3aa: CASSPTGVLGGTEAFF; CDR3nt: TGCGCCAGCAGCCCGACAGGGGTCCTTGGAGGCACTGAAGCTTTCTTT
v_gene: TRBV5-1; abundance: .; d_gene: TRBD1; j_gene: TRBJ2-5; CDR3aa: CASSSLGRDRGRETQYF; CDR3nt: TGCGCCAGCAGCTCCCTCGGCCGGGACAGGGGTAGAGAGACCCAGTACTTC
v_gene: TRBV14; abundance: .; d_gene: .; j_gene: TRBJ2-5; CDR3aa: CASSQDRRYQETQYF; CDR3nt: TGTGCCAGCAGCCAAGACAGGAGGTACCAAGAGACCCAGTACTTC
v_gene: TRBV18; abundance: .; d_gene: .; j_gene: TRBJ1-2; CDR3aa: CASSPTERYGYTF; CDR3nt: TGTGCCAGCTCGCCGACAGAACGCTATGGCTACACCTTC
v_gene: TRBV4-1; abundance: .; d_gene: .; j_gene: TRBJ2-7; CDR3aa: CASSQPFSYEQYF; CDR3nt: TGCGCCAGCAGCCAACCATTCTCCTACGAGCAGTACTTC
v_gene: TRBV10-3; abundance: once; d_gene: .; j_gene: TRBJ2-5; CDR3aa: CAITPFYIQETQYF; CDR3nt: TGTGCCATCACTCCGTTCTATATACAAGAGACCCAGTACTTC
v_gene: TRBV28; abundance: .; d_gene: .; j_gene: TRBJ1-2; CDR3aa: CASSLGGGYYGGYTF; CDR3nt: TGTGCCAGCAGTTTAGGGGGGGGATACTATGGTGGCTACACCTTC
v_gene: TRBV5-4; abundance: .; d_gene: .; j_gene: TRBJ1-1; CDR3aa: CASSLGSEDTEAFF; CDR3nt: TGTGCCAGCAGCTTGGGGTCAGAGGACACTGAAGCTTTCTTT
v_gene: TRBV5-4; abundance: .; d_gene: TRBD2; j_gene: TRBJ2-7; CDR3aa: CASGTSGGYREQYF; CDR3nt: TGTGCCAGCGGAACTAGCGGAGGCTATCGGGAGCAGTACTTC
v_gene: TRBV28; abundance: .; d_gene: .; j_gene: TRBJ1-5; CDR3aa: CASRTNTGRALYSNQPQHF; CDR3nt: TGTGCCAGCAGAACCAACACAGGAAGGGCACTGTATAGCAATCAGCCCCAGCATTTT
v_gene: TRBV9; abundance: few; d_gene: TRBD2; j_gene: TRBJ2-3; CDR3aa: CASSVTSGSDTQYF; CDR3nt: TGTGCCAGCAGCGTCACTAGCGGGAGCGATACGCAGTATTTT
v_gene: TRBV2; abundance: .; d_gene: TRBD1; j_gene: TRBJ1-2; CDR3aa: CASSVPGQVYGYTF; CDR3nt: TGTGCCAGCAGTGTGCCGGGACAGGTCTATGGCTACACCTTC
v_gene: TRBV28; abundance: .; d_gene: .; j_gene: TRBJ2-7; CDR3aa: CASSLLGGDKVYEQYF; CDR3nt: TGTGCCAGCAGTCTCCTTGGCGGGGATAAGGTCTACGAGCAGTACTTC
v_gene: TRBV7-6; abundance: .; d_gene: TRBD1; j_gene: TRBJ2-3; CDR3aa: CASSIRTGSTDTQYF; CDR3nt: TGTGCCAGCAGCATCAGGACAGGTAGCACAGATACGCAGTATTTT
v_gene: TRBV29-1; abundance: once; d_gene: TRBD1; j_gene: TRBJ2-1; CDR3aa: CSSRRDRGYNEQFF; CDR3nt: TGCAGCTCGCGCCGGGACAGGGGCTACAATGAGCAGTTCTTC
v_gene: TRBV4-3; abundance: .; d_gene: TRBD1; j_gene: TRBJ1-1; CDR3aa: CASTFDPGQGIFF; CDR3nt: TGCGCCAGCACCTTCGATCCGGGACAGGGGATTTTCTTT
v_gene: TRBV5-1; abundance: .; d_gene: TRBD2; j_gene: TRBJ2-1; CDR3aa: CASSLAVGGSGEQFF; CDR3nt: TGCGCCAGCAGCTTGGCGGTGGGCGGGAGCGGTGAGCAGTTCTTC
v_gene: TRBV5-1; abundance: .; d_gene: TRBD1; j_gene: TRBJ1-1; CDR3aa: CASGAGQGTTEAFF; CDR3nt: TGCGCCAGCGGAGCGGGACAGGGGACCACTGAAGCTTTCTTT
v_gene: TRBV4-3; abundance: .; d_gene: .; j_gene: TRBJ1-1; CDR3aa: CASRLDGLDTEAFF; CDR3nt: TGCGCCAGCAGACTCGACGGGTTGGACACTGAAGCTTTCTTT
v_gene: TRBV20-1; abundance: .; d_gene: .; j_gene: TRBJ2-7; CDR3aa: CSAAGSHEQYF; CDR3nt: TGCAGTGCCGCAGGGTCCCACGAGCAGTACTTC
v_gene: TRBV7-6; abundance: .; d_gene: TRBD1; j_gene: TRBJ1-6; CDR3aa: CASSFQGALHF; CDR3nt: TGTGCCAGCAGCTTCCAGGGGGCCCTCCACTTT
v_gene: TRBV6-4; abundance: medium-sized; d_gene: TRBD2; j_gene: TRBJ2-2; CDR3aa: CASSDGLATGELFF; CDR3nt: TGTGCCAGCAGTGACGGACTAGCGACCGGGGAGCTGTTTTTT
v_gene: TRBV6-5; abundance: .; d_gene: .; j_gene: TRBJ1-1; CDR3aa: CASSLWVGESTEAFF; CDR3nt: TGTGCCAGCTCTCTCTGGGTTGGGGAGTCCACTGAAGCTTTCTTT
v_gene: TRBV5-1; abundance: once; d_gene: .; j_gene: TRBJ1-3; CDR3aa: CASSLNSQSGNTIYF; CDR3nt: TGCGCCAGCAGCTTAAACAGTCAGTCTGGAAACACCATATATTTT
v_gene: TRBV7-2; abundance: .; d_gene: .; j_gene: TRBJ1-4; CDR3aa: CASSLKGGAANEKLFF; CDR3nt: TGTGCCAGCAGCCTGAAAGGGGGTGCAGCTAATGAAAAACTGTTTTTT
v_gene: TRBV4-1; abundance: .; d_gene: TRBD2; j_gene: TRBJ2-2; CDR3aa: CASSLQRLAGGLVGGELFF; CDR3nt: TGCGCCAGCAGCTTACAGAGACTAGCGGGGGGCCTAGTGGGCGGGGAGCTGTTTTTT
v_gene: TRBV4-3; abundance: .; d_gene: .; j_gene: TRBJ2-7; CDR3aa: CASSLSRHGASNEQYF; CDR3nt: TGCGCCAGCAGCCTTTCCCGACATGGCGCCTCCAACGAGCAGTACTTC
v_gene: TRBV5-1; abundance: .; d_gene: .; j_gene: TRBJ2-5; CDR3aa: CASTFNQETQYF; CDR3nt: TGCGCCAGCACCTTCAACCAAGAGACCCAGTACTTC
v_gene: TRBV5-1; abundance: .; d_gene: .; j_gene: TRBJ2-3; CDR3aa: CASGLARSTDTQYF; CDR3nt: TGCGCCAGCGGGTTGGCTCGGAGCACAGATACGCAGTATTTT
v_gene: TRBV25-1; abundance: .; d_gene: .; j_gene: TRBJ1-5; CDR3aa: CASSGSSPGRGNQPQHF; CDR3nt: TGTGCCAGCAGTGGAAGCTCTCCGGGTCGCGGCAATCAGCCCCAGCATTTT
v_gene: TRBV7-3; abundance: .; d_gene: .; j_gene: TRBJ2-7; CDR3aa: CASSLSGEDEQYF; CDR3nt: TGTGCCAGCAGCTTATCGGGGGAGGACGAGCAGTACTTC
v_gene: TRBV2; abundance: .; d_gene: .; j_gene: TRBJ2-5; CDR3aa: CASRDTTKTQYF; CDR3nt: TGTGCCAGCAGGGACACCACCAAGACCCAGTACTTC
v_gene: TRBV30; abundance: many; d_gene: TRBD1; j_gene: TRBJ2-6; CDR3aa: CAWRLGTGGGLGANVLTF; CDR3nt: TGTGCCTGGAGACTAGGGACAGGGGGTGGCCTGGGGGCCAACGTCCTGACTTTC
v_gene: TRBV9; abundance: .; d_gene: .; j_gene: TRBJ2-1; CDR3aa: CASTPQVSYYNEQFF; CDR3nt: TGTGCCAGCACCCCTCAGGTGTCTTACTACAATGAGCAGTTCTTC
v_gene: TRBV5-1; abundance: .; d_gene: TRBD2; j_gene: TRBJ2-5; CDR3aa: CASGGGPGETQYF; CDR3nt: TGCGCCAGCGGCGGGGGGCCGGGAGAGACCCAGTACTTC